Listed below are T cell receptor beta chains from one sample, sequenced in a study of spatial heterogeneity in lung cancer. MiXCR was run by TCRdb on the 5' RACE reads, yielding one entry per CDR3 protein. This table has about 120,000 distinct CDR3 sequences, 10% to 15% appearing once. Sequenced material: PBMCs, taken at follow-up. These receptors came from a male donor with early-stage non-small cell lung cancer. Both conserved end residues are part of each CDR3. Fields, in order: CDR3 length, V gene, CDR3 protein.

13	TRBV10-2	CASSEDLPGELFF
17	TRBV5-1	CASSLGQGKTANEKLFF
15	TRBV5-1	CASSLAAPDQETQYF
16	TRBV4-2	CASSQDTSGASYEQYF
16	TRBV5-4	CASSLRLYRGAYEQYF
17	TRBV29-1	CGVDLAGVPSSYNEQFF
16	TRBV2	CASSEERRRATGELFF
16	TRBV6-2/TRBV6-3	CASSIYGQSSYNEQFF
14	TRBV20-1	CSARDDGDNQPQHF
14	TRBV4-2	CASSQSGGAYEQYF
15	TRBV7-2	CASSLDQPLNSPLHF
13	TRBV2	CASRPTAAGELFF
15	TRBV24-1	CATSDVRGQADTQYF
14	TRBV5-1	CASSSPDSVYGYTF
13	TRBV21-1	CASKEEDKETQYF
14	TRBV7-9	CASSLPGTDYQQYF
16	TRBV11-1	CASSPGGRGRNTEAFF
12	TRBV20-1	CSAAGTSYEQYF
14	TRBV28	CASRTSGEQETQYF
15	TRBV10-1	CASSEQGAPTDTQYF
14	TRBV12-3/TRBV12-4	CASRTGGAQETQYF
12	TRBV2	CASIGQVEGYTF
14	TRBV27	CASSFRAGGTEAFF
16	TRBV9	CASSPSPSAGEDEQYF
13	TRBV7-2	CASSFPNTGELFF
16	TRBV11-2	CASSRLGGVHQETQYF
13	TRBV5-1	CASSSTGIGEQYF
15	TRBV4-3	CASSSAVLHTDTQYF
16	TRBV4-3	CASSQDNRGRSGGYTF
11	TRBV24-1	CATSEAGTQYF
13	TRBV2	CASSREDNSPLHF